What follows are 5 T cell receptor beta chains derived from one specimen sequenced in a study of blood T cell repertoires in COVID-19. Profiling relied on immunoSEQ multiplex PCR, and the TCRdb table lists in-frame clones only, not all of them. Of roughly 440,000 clones listed, approximately 90% are singletons. Material for sequencing was peripheral blood. These receptors were obtained from a woman aged 50 to 65 with COVID-19, enrolled during active disease.

The rearrangement joins TRBV2 to TRBJ1-2; D might be TRBD1 (6 bases). Trimming removed 7 bases from V and 0 bases from J, with 15 bases in between. The CDR3 loop spans 15 amino acids. From germline, CDR1 is SNHLY and CDR2 FYNNEI. CDR3 sequence reads: CASKPPGQPNYGYTF. The CDR3 region has the DNA TGTGCCAGCAAACCTCCGGGACAACCTAACTATGGCTACACCTTC.

The chain couples TRBV19 to TRBJ1-5; 10 positions agree with TRBD1. The CDR3 is 15 residues long. Looked up from germline, CDR1 is LNHDA and CDR2 is SQIVND (reference sequence). Trimming removed 7 bases from V and 4 bases from J; junction bases left unmatched: 7. The CDR3 loop reads CASMPGQGRNQPQHF. As DNA, the CDR3 is TGTGCCAGTATGCCGGGACAGGGGCGGAATCAGCCCCAGCATTTT.

This clone was observed once. The chain has TRBV3-1 (or the pseudogene TRBV3-2) and TRBJ2-5; 9 nucleotides agree with TRBD2. This CDR3 spans 16 amino acids. V trimming: 4 bases; J trimming: 5 bases; junction bases outside the gene matches: 11. Per germline, CDR1 LGHDT and CDR2 YNNKEL (reference sequence). The CDR3 loop reads CASSPLVAGGSETQYF. DNA of the CDR3: TGTGCCAGCAGCCCTCTGGTCGCGGGGGGGTCCGAGACCCAGTACTTC.

V gene TRBV24-1 combines with J gene TRBJ2-5; 10 bases are shared with TRBD2. The CDR3 covers 18 residues. CDR1 is KGHDR and CDR2 is SFDVKD in the germline V gene. The trim removed 3 bases at V and 5 bases at J, leaving 14 bases unmatched. The CDR3, as DNA: TGTGCCACCAGTGATCCCACGGGACTAGCGCGGGGAGGTGAGACCCAGTACTTC. Encoded protein: CATSDPTGLARGGETQYF.

The chain links TRBV2 to TRBJ1-2, with 7 positions matching TRBD1. The CDR3 runs 13 residues. CDR1 is SNHLY and CDR2 is FYNNEI in the germline V gene. V gave up 1 base and J gave up 8 bases; unmatched junction bases: 4. CDR3 DNA sequence: TGTGCCAGCAGTGAAGACAGGGGCGGCGGCTACACCTTC. As protein: CASSEDRGGGYTF.